Below, 25 T cell receptor beta chains from the same sample are listed, as sequenced in a study of T-cell memory formation after mild COVID-19 (dated by TCRdb to about 2021). To prepare the library, 5' RACE was applied. This sample was sequenced with an Illumina NovaSeq 6000. The public reads were reanalyzed by TCRdb: fastp trimming at Q25, MiXCR alignment, in-frame beta chains only. Every CDR3 protein is listed once, alongside the most common genes and DNA of its rows. Counted in this sample were some 490,000 distinct CDR3 sequences; around a sixth of them appeared once. Clones ranked in the top ten supply roughly an eighth of the sample. Specimen: PBMCs or a T cell subset sorted from them (not recorded which). The receptors originated from an adult woman who had mild COVID-19 (a few samples of this study predate the infection). The sample titles of this study are shuffled in the database, so cell type and time point are left out; the donor was told from shared clones.

This clonotype came up a few times. This chain uses TRBV3-1 with TRBJ1-4; a weak D match, TRBD1 (5 bases). The CDR3 is 16 amino acids. V dropped 2 bases and J dropped 6 bases, with 16 bases sitting between them. Per the germline V gene, CDR1 is LGHDT and CDR2 is YNNKEL (reference sequence). This CDR3 is CASSQQRGGTYEKLFF. The CDR3 nucleotides are TGTGCCAGCAGCCAACAGAGAGGAGGGACGTATGAAAAACTGTTTTTT.

This clonotype has a count of ten or more. The rearrangement uses TRBV6-5 and TRBJ2-1, with D possibly TRBD2 on 6 matching bases. This CDR3 is built from 16 residues. Germline loops: CDR1 MNHEY, CDR2 SVGAGI. The ends were cut back, 4 bases at V and 4 bases at J, with 17 bases in the middle. The CDR3 loop is CASSSLGGGFYNEQFF. Written as DNA, the CDR3 is TGTGCCAGCAGTTCCCTGGGAGGAGGCTTTTACAATGAGCAGTTCTTC.

This chain connects TRBV7-9 to TRBJ1-5; no definite D call. Germline V gives CDR1 SEHNR, CDR2 FQNEAQ (reference sequence). V shed 0 bases and J shed 2 bases, with 8 bases lying between them. The CDR3 has 15 amino acids. CDR3 sequence reads: CASSLAGIGNQPQHF. For the CDR3, the DNA is TGTGCCAGCAGCTTAGCGGGGATCGGCAATCAGCCCCAGCATTTT.

This clonotype was found many times. The V and J genes are TRBV6-2 or TRBV6-3 and TRBJ2-1; 14 nucleotides match TRBD2. The CDR3 length is 16 residues. The ends lost 2 bases at V and 7 bases at J; junction bases unmatched: 4. Looked up from germline, CDR1 is MNHEY and CDR2 is SVGEGT. CDR3 DNA: TGTGCCAGCAGTTACCCCGGGACTAGCGGGAGTAATGAGCAGTTCTTC. Protein sequence: CASSYPGTSGSNEQFF.

This rearrangement joins TRBV6-5 to TRBJ2-1; TRBD2 aligns across 7 bases. Trimming cost V 6 bases and J 5 bases; bases outside gene matches: 16. Germline assignment: CDR1 MNHEY and CDR2 SVGAGI. The CDR3 is 17 amino acids. The CDR3 sequence: CASRLRSHRDYHNEQFF. In DNA form, the CDR3 reads TGTGCCAGCAGACTCAGGTCCCACCGGGACTACCACAATGAGCAGTTCTTC.

There are a few counts of this clonotype. The chain links TRBV20-1 to TRBJ2-7; 7 nucleotides align to TRBD2. The germline gives CDR1 DFQATT, CDR2 SNEGSKA (reference sequence). The J segment lost 0 bases and the V segment lost 4 bases, leaving 9 bases of the junction unmatched. The CDR3 is made up of 15 amino acids. The CDR3 protein is CSAIPSGLVSYEQYF. In DNA, the CDR3 is TGCAGTGCTATTCCAAGCGGACTAGTCTCCTACGAGCAGTACTTC.

The CDR3 nucleotides are TGTGCCAGCAGCAAAGTAATTTCGGCAGCTACGAAAGAGACCCAGTACTTC. Amino acid sequence: CASSKVISAATKETQYF. This rearrangement joins TRBV21-1 to TRBJ2-5. TRBV21-1 is a recognized pseudogene. The CDR3 sequence is 17 residues long.

V usage is TRBV6-5 and J usage is TRBJ2-7; maybe TRBD2 (6 bases). Germline-derived CDR1 and CDR2 are MNHEY and SVGAGI. This CDR3 spans 15 amino acids. Trimming took off 0 bases at V and 3 bases at J, with 12 bases between the two ends. The CDR3 DNA reads as TGTGCCAGCAGTTACTCGACAAGCGGGTTCTACGAGCAGTACTTC. It specifies CASSYSTSGFYEQYF.

In its sample, this clonotype was seen a few times. This rearrangement joins TRBV7-9 to TRBJ2-1, with 8 nucleotides matching TRBD2. The length of the CDR3 is 16 residues. Looked up from germline, CDR1 is SEHNR and CDR2 is FQNEAQ (reference sequence). The junction had 6 bases not matched to a gene; V was cut back by 2 bases and J by 3 bases. DNA for the CDR3: TGTGCCAGCAGCTTACGGCTAGCGGGCGACTACAATGAGCAGTTCTTC. This gives the protein CASSLRLAGDYNEQFF.

This clonotype occurred a few times. The chain employs TRBV23-1 and TRBJ2-1; TRBD2 matches 8 bases. TRBV23-1 is treated as an ORF (open reading frame) with a function not yet certain. The V gene end was trimmed by 6 bases and the J gene end by 4 bases; junction bases not matched to a gene: 17. CDR3 length: 18 residues. CDR3 in DNA: TGCGCCAGCAGGACGGGGGGGCCCACTCCCGGTAATTACAATGAGCAGTTCTTC. Its protein is CASRTGGPTPGNYNEQFF.

This clonotype was seen more than once but under ten times. The rearrangement joins TRBV4-1 to TRBJ1-4; D is uncertain. There are 15 residues in the CDR3. V was cut by 4 bases and J by 0 bases, with 9 bases left in between. CDR1 is MGHRA and CDR2 is YSYEKL in the germline V gene. Here the CDR3 DNA reads TGCGCCAGCAGCCCCCGGTCTGCAACTAATGAAAAACTGTTTTTT. Amino acid sequence: CASSPRSATNEKLFF.

In its sample, this clonotype was seen a few times. The chain links TRBV6-6 to TRBJ2-7, with D unresolved. CDR1 is MNHNY, CDR2 SVGAGI, per germline (reference sequence). The CDR3 contains 13 residues. V was clipped by 3 bases and J by 0 bases, with 6 bases between them. The CDR3 sequence is CASSYVRSYEQYF. DNA for the CDR3: TGTGCCAGCAGTTATGTCCGCTCCTACGAGCAGTACTTC.

This clonotype has a count of ten or more. The gene calls are TRBV20-1 and TRBJ2-5; 11 bases agree with TRBD2. V shed 0 bases and J 5 bases; nucleotides not matched to a gene: 5. This CDR3 spans 15 amino acids. CDR1 DFQATT and CDR2 SNEGSKA come from the germline V gene (reference sequence). CDR3 in amino acids: CSARETSGSWETQYF. Written as DNA, the CDR3 is TGCAGTGCTAGAGAAACTAGCGGGAGTTGGGAGACCCAGTACTTC.

This clonotype was detected only a few times. The V and J genes are TRBV5-1 and TRBJ1-1; D uncertain. This CDR3 comprises 15 residues. Deletions cut 4 bases from V and 1 base from J, with 14 bases between. Germline CDR1 is SGHRS and CDR2 is YFSETQ. CDR3: CASSPRAHQNTEAFF. The CDR3 bases are TGCGCCAGCAGCCCGAGGGCACACCAGAACACTGAAGCTTTCTTT. Drawing the rest from reference TRBV5-1 and TRBJ1-1, the complete variable domain is KAGVTQTPRYLIKTRGQQVTLSCSPISGHRSVSWYQQTPGQGLQFLFEYFSETQRNKGNFPGRFSGRQFSNSRSEMNVSTLELGDSALYLCASSPRAHQNTEAFFGQGTRLTVV.

In this sample, this clonotype turned up many times. The chain carries TRBV12-3 or TRBV12-4 and TRBJ2-5; a possible D gene is TRBD1 (7 bases). The CDR3 runs 13 residues. V dropped 7 bases and J dropped 4 bases, with 13 bases sitting between them. CDR3 region: CASTYQGGETQYF. In nucleotides, the CDR3 is TGTGCCAGCACCTACCAGGGGGGAGAGACCCAGTACTTC.

The chain carries TRBV13 and TRBJ2-1; D is possibly TRBD1 (6 bases). Germline CDR1 reads PRHDT; CDR2 reads FYEKMQ (reference sequence). This CDR3 has 13 amino acids. V was trimmed by 4 bases and J by 5 bases, leaving 9 bases between them. The CDR3, as DNA: TGTGCCAGCAGCTCCTACAGGGACAATGAGCAGTTCTTC. Translation: CASSSYRDNEQFF.

This clonotype turned up a few times. The V and J genes are TRBV4-1 and TRBJ2-7; TRBD1 or TRBD2 may be the D gene (5 bases each). V was trimmed by 1 base and J by 12 bases, leaving 13 bases between them. Germline values: CDR1 MGHRA, CDR2 YSYEKL. This CDR3 is built from 12 residues. The CDR3 spells CASSQGDGGRYF. The CDR3, as DNA: TGCGCCAGCAGCCAAGGGGACGGAGGACGGTACTTC.

The rearrangement joins TRBV5-1 to TRBJ2-4; possible D gene TRBD2, 5 bases. V lost 0 bases and J lost 6, with 10 bases in between. Germline assignment: CDR1 SGHRS and CDR2 YFSETQ. The CDR3 covers 14 residues. The CDR3 loop reads CASSLAGEGNIQYF. The CDR3 DNA reads as TGCGCCAGCAGCTTGGCGGGCGAGGGAAACATTCAGTACTTC.

This chain links TRBV7-9 with TRBJ1-4, with D uncertain. The V gene's germline CDR1 is SEHNR and CDR2 FQNEAQ (reference sequence). The CDR3 has 16 residues. Trimming left V 5 bases short and J 8 bases short, with 21 bases between. CDR3 coding DNA: TGTGCCAGCAGCCCACTTGAGGGCTGGCTGGCGGAAAAACTGTTTTTT. It codes for CASSPLEGWLAEKLFF.

This chain connects TRBV7-9 to TRBJ2-5, with D tentatively TRBD2 (5 bases). The V end was cut by 7 bases, the J end by 5 bases, with 14 bases between. The germline V gene has CDR1 SEHNR and CDR2 FQNEAQ (reference sequence). CDR3 size: 13 residues. The CDR3 is CASKLPGIETQYF. The CDR3 DNA sequence: TGTGCCAGCAAGTTGCCGGGGATCGAGACCCAGTACTTC.

This clonotype was seen a single time. The chain uses TRBV6-1 and TRBJ1-3, with D unclear. V was shortened by 8 bases and J by 0 bases, with 11 bases between the two germline ends. Germline V lookup: CDR1 MNHNS, CDR2 SASEGT. The CDR3 totals 14 residues. CDR3 coding DNA: TGTGCCAGCGGCCAACTTTTCTCTGGAAACACCATATATTTT. Encoded protein: CASGQLFSGNTIYF.

The rearrangement joins TRBV20-1 to TRBJ1-6; weak D call: TRBD1 (6 bases). V lost 0 bases, J lost 7 bases, and 13 bases lay in between. Germline CDR1 DFQATT, CDR2 SNEGSKA (reference sequence). The CDR3 is made up of 15 amino acids. The CDR3 region is CSARDSGTKNSPLHF. The CDR3 DNA reads as TGCAGTGCTAGAGACTCGGGGACAAAGAATTCACCCCTCCACTTT.

The V and J genes are TRBV7-3 and TRBJ2-1; D tentatively fits TRBD1 or TRBD2 (5 bases each). Germline-derived CDR1 and CDR2 are SGHTA and FQGTGA. V was clipped by 2 bases and J by 7 bases, with 15 bases between them. CDR3 size: 15 residues. The CDR3 DNA follows: TGTGCCAGCAGCTTAGGGGGTTGGGTAGGGAATGAGCAGTTCTTC. Protein sequence: CASSLGGWVGNEQFF.

Note on this clonotype: The CDR3 does not end in the conserved phenylalanine or tryptophan, so this is likely a read error. The rearrangement joins TRBV27 to TRBJ2-1; the match to TRBD2 covers 12 bases. The CDR3 runs 15 residues. Germline lookup yields CDR1 MNHEY and CDR2 SMNVEV (reference sequence). The ends lost 9 bases at V and 0 bases at J; junction bases unmatched: 3. The CDR3 protein is CASSSGGGSYNEQFL. The DNA of the CDR3 is TGTGCCAGTTCTAGCGGGGGGGGCTCCTACAATGAGCAGTTCTTG.

Many counts were recorded for this clonotype. This chain uses TRBV7-9 with TRBJ2-1, with TRBD1 matching over 9 bases. J lost 8 bases, V lost 5 bases, and 4 bases had no gene match. Germline CDR1 reads SEHNR; CDR2 reads FQNEAQ (reference sequence). The CDR3 has 13 amino acids. The CDR3 DNA sequence: TGTGCCAGCAGCCGAACAGGGGGCGATGAGCAGTTCTTC. Protein product: CASSRTGGDEQFF.